This paragraph reports one T cell receptor beta chain. These data come from a study of CD8 T cells in Susac syndrome. Germline loops: CDR1 SGDLS, CDR2 YYNGEE. V trimming: 0 bases; J trimming: 4 bases; junction bases outside the gene matches: 7. The CDR3 totals 15 residues. It was with random hexamers that roughly 0.5 to 1 ug RNA was reverse transcribed. Each CDR3 protein is one row after TCRdb ran MiXCR on the immunoSEQ multiplex PCR reads. The sample yields 150,000 or so distinct CDR3 sequences, approximately 95% seen once. This TCR derives from a human donor with Susac syndrome. The J gene is TRBJ2-7, the V gene TRBV9, with 7 bases lining up with TRBD1. The sample taken for sequencing was CD4+ T cells from PBMCs. The CDR3 DNA sequence: TGTGCCAGCAGCGTAGCAGGACAGGACCTTTACGAGCAGTACTTC. Translation gives CASSVAGQDLYEQYF.